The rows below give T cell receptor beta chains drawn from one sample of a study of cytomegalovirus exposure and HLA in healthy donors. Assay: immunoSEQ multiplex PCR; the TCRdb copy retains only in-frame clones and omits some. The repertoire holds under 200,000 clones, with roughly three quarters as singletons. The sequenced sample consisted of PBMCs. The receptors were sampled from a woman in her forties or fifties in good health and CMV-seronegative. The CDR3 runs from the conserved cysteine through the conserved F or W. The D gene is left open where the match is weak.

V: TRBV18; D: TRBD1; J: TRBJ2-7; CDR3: CASSPGQLSYEQYF
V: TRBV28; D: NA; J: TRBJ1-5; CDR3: CASSSRPREKPQHF
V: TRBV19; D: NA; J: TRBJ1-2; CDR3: CASSTSGNYYGYTF
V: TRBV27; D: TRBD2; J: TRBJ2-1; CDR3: CASSVSGSSMDEQFF
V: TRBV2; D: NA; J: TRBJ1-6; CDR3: CATTSLDTVIGNSPLHF
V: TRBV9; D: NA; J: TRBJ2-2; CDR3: CASSPRGDNTGELFF
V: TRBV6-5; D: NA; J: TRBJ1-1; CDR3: CASSYSMSGTEAFF
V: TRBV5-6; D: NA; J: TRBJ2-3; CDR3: CASSWGLGGRDTQYF
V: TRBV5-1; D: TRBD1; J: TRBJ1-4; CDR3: CASSPHPRDRGEYEKLFF
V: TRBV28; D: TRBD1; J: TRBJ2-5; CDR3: CASSLDRVRETQYF
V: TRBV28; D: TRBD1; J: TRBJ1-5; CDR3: CASSLGQGVQPQHF
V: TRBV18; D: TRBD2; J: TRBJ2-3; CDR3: CASSPPGGFTDTQYF